At least ten counts were recorded for the clone carrying this T cell receptor beta chain. This entry belongs to a study of regulatory T cells in long-lasting Graves disease. Study as a whole: Graves' patients, diagnosed recently, had received antithyroid drugs under 3 months.

Arm-PCR of CDR3 regions with iRepertoire HTBI primers generated TCR beta libraries. TCRdb re-analysed the multiplex PCR reads in MiXCR, keeping a single row per CDR3 protein. The sample includes more than 450,000 distinct CDR3 sequences, around 13% seen only once; the top ten take about 8.3%. V shed 3 bases and J shed 3 bases, with 7 bases lying between them. The CDR3 sequence is 12 residues long. Germline V gene data show CDR1 as SGHDT and CDR2 as YYEEEE. Time point of the sample: newly diagnosed GD, antithyroid drugs for less than 3 months. PBMCs were the source of the RNA used for TCR sequencing. The same data also contributed to another study, on T cells in Graves' hyperthyroidism and ophthalmopathy. That work states: Clonotypes that were expanded in thyroid above 0.001 mostly appeared in blood too. Before onset, by a median of approximately 5.9 months, the model predicted ophthalmopathy.

The J gene is TRBJ2-7, the V gene TRBV5-6, with a tentative D call TRBD2 (6 bases). The material was peripheral blood mononuclear cells (PBMCs), obtained at new diagnosis, from a patient treated with antithyroid drugs. This clonotype originated in a woman aged 25 to 39 with Graves disease. CDR3 in amino acids: CASSSGLYEQYF. The CDR3 nucleotides are TGTGCCAGCAGCTCGGGACTCTACGAGCAGTACTTC. The entire variable domain, with the rest obtained from reference TRBV5-6 and TRBJ2-7, is as follows: DAGVTQSPTHLIKTRGQQVTLRCSPKSGHDTVSWYQQALGQGPQFIFQYYEEEERQRGNFPDRFSGHQFPNYSSELNVNALLLGDSALYLCASSSGLYEQYFGPGTRLTVT.